The 7 T cell receptor beta chains below all came from one sample that was sequenced in a study of blood T cell repertoires in COVID-19. Some clones are missing from TCRdb's copy, which holds only in-frame ones; the method was immunoSEQ multiplex PCR. This table has about 240,000 clones, approximately 83% appearing once. Source material: peripheral blood. The origin of the receptors is a woman at least 80 years old with acute or convalescent COVID-19.

The chain joins TRBV7-2 to TRBJ1-1; D is undetermined. The CDR3 spans 13 residues. V lost 5 bases to trimming and J lost 1 base, with 8 bases between them. Per the germline V gene, CDR1 is SGHTA and CDR2 is FQGNSA. The CDR3 region has the DNA TGTGCCAGCAGCCCCCTAAGGAACACTGAAGCTTTCTTT. Residues: CASSPLRNTEAFF.

This clone was picked up a small number of times. V usage is TRBV28 and J usage is TRBJ1-2, with D uncertain. The V gene lost 6 bases and the J gene lost 3 bases, with 14 bases spanning the gap. There are 14 residues in the CDR3. Germline V gene data show CDR1 as MDHEN and CDR2 as SYDVKM. The CDR3 DNA follows: TGTGCCAGCAGCCCCGGCGGGGAGGACTATGGCTACACCTTC. As protein: CASSPGGEDYGYTF.

The genes are TRBV27 and TRBJ1-6, with a weak D call TRBD1 (6 bases). Germline V lookup: CDR1 MNHEY, CDR2 SMNVEV (reference sequence). CDR3 length: 16 amino acids. Trimming took off 5 bases at V and 6 bases at J, with 17 bases between the two ends. This CDR3 reads CASSLTGQWSNSPLHF. The CDR3 DNA sequence: TGTGCCAGCAGTCTCACAGGGCAATGGTCTAATTCACCCCTCCACTTT.

This clone has a handful of counts. The chain carries TRBV11-3 and TRBJ1-3; possibly TRBD1 for D (6 bases). Trimming took off 5 bases at V and 4 bases at J, with 12 bases between the two ends. Germline CDR1 SGHNT, CDR2 YENEEA. The length of the CDR3 is 14 residues. This chain's CDR3 is CASSHSGTGNTIYF. For the CDR3, the DNA is TGTGCCAGCAGCCACTCCGGGACAGGAAACACCATATATTTT.

J is TRBJ2-6 and V is TRBV9; D might be TRBD2 (5 bases). Germline V CDR1 and CDR2: SGDLS, YYNGEE. V lost 3 bases to trimming and J lost 0 bases, with 19 bases between them. This CDR3 has 19 amino acids. The CDR3 region has the DNA TGTGCCAGCAGCGCAGAGGCGGGCGCCATACCCTCTGGGGCCAACGTCCTGACTTTC. Translating it yields CASSAEAGAIPSGANVLTF.

In DNA, the CDR3 is TGCAGCGCTAGGACAGGGCGTTTGCAGAACACTGAAGCTTTCTTT. Its translation is CSARTGRLQNTEAFF. The V and J genes are TRBV29-1 and TRBJ1-1, with 8 bases lining up with TRBD1. Trimming took 7 bases from V and 1 from J; bases not matched to a gene: 11. This CDR3 comprises 15 residues. Germline loops: CDR1 SQVTM, CDR2 ANQGSEA.

This clone has just one count. The chain carries TRBV6-6 and TRBJ1-4; D call uncertain. Per the germline V gene, CDR1 is MNHNY and CDR2 is SVGAGI (reference sequence). V gave up 0 bases and J gave up 8 bases, with 10 bases separating them. This CDR3 spans 14 amino acids. CDR3 sequence: CASSYSGLREKLFF. The CDR3 coding sequence is TGTGCCAGCAGTTACTCTGGACTGAGGGAAAAACTGTTTTTT.